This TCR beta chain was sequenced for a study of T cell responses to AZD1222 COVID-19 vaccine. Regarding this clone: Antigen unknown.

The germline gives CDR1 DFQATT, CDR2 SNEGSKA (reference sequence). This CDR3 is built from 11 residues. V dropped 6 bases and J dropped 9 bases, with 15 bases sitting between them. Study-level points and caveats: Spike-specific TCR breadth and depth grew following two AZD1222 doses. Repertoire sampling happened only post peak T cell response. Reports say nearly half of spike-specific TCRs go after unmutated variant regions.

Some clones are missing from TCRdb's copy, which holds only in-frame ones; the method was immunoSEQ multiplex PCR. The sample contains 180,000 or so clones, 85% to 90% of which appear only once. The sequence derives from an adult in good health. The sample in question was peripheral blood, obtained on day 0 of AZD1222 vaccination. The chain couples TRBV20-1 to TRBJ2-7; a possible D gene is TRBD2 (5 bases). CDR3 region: CSANPSGGQYF. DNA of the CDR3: TGCAGTGCCAACCCCAGCGGAGGGCAGTACTTC.